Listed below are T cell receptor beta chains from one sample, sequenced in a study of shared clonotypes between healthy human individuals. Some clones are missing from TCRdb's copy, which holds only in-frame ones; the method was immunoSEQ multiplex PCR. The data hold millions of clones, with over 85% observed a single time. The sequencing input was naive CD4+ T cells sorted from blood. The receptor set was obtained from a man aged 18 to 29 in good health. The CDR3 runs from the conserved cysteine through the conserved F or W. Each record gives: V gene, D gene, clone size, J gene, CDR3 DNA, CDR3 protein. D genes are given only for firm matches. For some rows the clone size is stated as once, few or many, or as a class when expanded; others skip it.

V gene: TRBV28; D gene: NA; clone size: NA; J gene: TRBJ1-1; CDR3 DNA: TGTGCCAGCAGTCGGGACATTATGTCATCTATCCCCCATGAAGCTTTCTTT; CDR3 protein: CASSRDIMSSIPHEAFF
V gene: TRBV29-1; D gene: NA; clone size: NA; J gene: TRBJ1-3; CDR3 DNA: TGCAGCGTTGAATATGGGACCGCCGGGGCTGGAAACACCATATATTTT; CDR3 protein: CSVEYGTAGAGNTIYF
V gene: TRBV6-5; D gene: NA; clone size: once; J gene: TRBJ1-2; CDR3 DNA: TGTGCCAGCAGCCCGGGAACCTATGGCTACACCTTC; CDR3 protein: CASSPGTYGYTF
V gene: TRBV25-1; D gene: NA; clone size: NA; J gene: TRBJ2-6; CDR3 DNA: TGTGCCAGCAGTGAATATAGTTACAGGGCTGGGGCCAACGTCCTGACTTTC; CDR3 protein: CASSEYSYRAGANVLTF
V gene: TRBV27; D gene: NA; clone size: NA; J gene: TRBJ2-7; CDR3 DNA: TGTGCCAGCGGGGAGACTAGTTTTGGGGCCTACGAGCAGTACTTC; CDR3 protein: CASGETSFGAYEQYF
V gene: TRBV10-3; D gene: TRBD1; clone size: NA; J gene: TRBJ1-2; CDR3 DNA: TGTGCCATCAGTGTCCCAGGGGGCGCAAGCTATGGCTACACCTTC; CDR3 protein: CAISVPGGASYGYTF
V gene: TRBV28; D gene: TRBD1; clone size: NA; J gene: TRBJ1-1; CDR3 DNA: TGTGCCAGCACCTACTCAGGGGGGAACACTGAAGCTTTCTTT; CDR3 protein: CASTYSGGNTEAFF
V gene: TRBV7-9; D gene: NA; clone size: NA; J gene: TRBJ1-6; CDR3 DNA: TGTGCCAGCACTCTGGAGTGGGCTTCACCCCTCCACTTT; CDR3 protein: CASTLEWASPLHF
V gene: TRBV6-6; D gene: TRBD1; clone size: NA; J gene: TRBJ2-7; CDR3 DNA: TGTGCCAGCAGTTACACCGACAGGGGATACGAGCAGTACTTC; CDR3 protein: CASSYTDRGYEQYF
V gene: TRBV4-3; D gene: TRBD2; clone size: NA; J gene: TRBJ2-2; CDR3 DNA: TGCGCCAGCAGCCAAGAGGGGGGGTCCGGGGAGCTGTTTTTT; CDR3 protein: CASSQEGGSGELFF
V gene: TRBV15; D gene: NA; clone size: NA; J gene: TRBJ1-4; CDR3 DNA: TGTGCCACCAGCAGAGATGGCGACTTCCTTGAAAAACTGTTTTTT; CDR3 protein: CATSRDGDFLEKLFF
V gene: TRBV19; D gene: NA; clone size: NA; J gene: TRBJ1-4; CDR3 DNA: TGTGCCAGTAGTATAGGCGGGGTGTCTAATGAAAAACTGTTTTTT; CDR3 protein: CASSIGGVSNEKLFF
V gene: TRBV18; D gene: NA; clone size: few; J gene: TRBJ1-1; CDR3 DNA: TGTGCCAGCTCCCACAGCTCGGGACAGAACACTGAAGCTTTCTTT; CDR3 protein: CASSHSSGQNTEAFF
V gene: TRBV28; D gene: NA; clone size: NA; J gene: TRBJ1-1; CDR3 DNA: TGTGCCAGCAGTTTAGTAGGGGGGAACACTGAAGCTTTCTTT; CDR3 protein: CASSLVGGNTEAFF
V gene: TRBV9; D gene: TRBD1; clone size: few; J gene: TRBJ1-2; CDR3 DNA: TGTGCCAGCAGCGTAGGGGACAGCGCCCGCTATGGCTACACCTTC; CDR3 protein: CASSVGDSARYGYTF
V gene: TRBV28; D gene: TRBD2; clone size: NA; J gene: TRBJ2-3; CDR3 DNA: TGTGCCAGCAGTCGTTCGGGCGGGGGGCGGTCAGATACGCAGTATTTT; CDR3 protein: CASSRSGGGRSDTQYF
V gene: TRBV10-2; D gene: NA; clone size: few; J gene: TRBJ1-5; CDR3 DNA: TGCGCCAGCACCAGGGGAAGGGATCAGCCCCAGCATTTT; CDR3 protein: CASTRGRDQPQHF
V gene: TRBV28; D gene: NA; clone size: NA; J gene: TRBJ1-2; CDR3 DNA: TGTGCCAGCAGTGACAGGTTCTATGGCTACACCTTC; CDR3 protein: CASSDRFYGYTF
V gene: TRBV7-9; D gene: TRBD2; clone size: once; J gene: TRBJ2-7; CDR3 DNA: TGTGCCAGCAGCTCCCTAGCGGGAGGTGTTTACGAGCAGTACTTC; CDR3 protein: CASSSLAGGVYEQYF
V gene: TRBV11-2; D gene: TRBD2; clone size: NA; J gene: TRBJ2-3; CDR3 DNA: TGTGCCAGCAGCTTAGATTACCGGACTAGCGGTTACACAGATACGCAGTATTTT; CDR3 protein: CASSLDYRTSGYTDTQYF
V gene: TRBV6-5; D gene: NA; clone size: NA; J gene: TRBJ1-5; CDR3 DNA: TGTGCCAGCAGTGAAAAGGGGTTTAGGCATTTT; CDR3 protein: CASSEKGFRHF
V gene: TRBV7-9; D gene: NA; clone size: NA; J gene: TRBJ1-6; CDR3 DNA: TGTGCCAGCAGCTTAGGGCACGGCAATTCACCCCTCCACTTT; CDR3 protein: CASSLGHGNSPLHF
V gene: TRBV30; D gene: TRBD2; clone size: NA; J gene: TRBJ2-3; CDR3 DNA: TGTGCCTGGAACGCGGGGGGGCACGATACGCAGTATTTT; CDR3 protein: CAWNAGGHDTQYF
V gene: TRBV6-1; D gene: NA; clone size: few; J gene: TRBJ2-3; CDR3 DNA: TGTGCCAGCAGTGAAAGATGGAGCACAGATACGCAGTATTTT; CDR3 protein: CASSERWSTDTQYF
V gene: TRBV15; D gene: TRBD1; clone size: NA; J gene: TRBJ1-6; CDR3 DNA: TGTGCCACCTGGGACAGGTCAGGATCACCCCTCCACTTT; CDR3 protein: CATWDRSGSPLHF
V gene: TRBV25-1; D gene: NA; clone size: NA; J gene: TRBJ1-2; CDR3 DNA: TGTGCCAGCAGTGGTGGGTTCAATGGCTACACCTTC; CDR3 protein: CASSGGFNGYTF
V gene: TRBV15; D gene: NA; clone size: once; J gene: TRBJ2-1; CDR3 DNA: TGTGCCACCAGCATACGGCGGTACAATGAGCAGTTCTTC; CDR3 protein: CATSIRRYNEQFF
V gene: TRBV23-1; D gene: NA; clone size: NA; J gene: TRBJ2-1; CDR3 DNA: TGCGCCAGCAGGTCGACCGGGGGGCAGTTCTTC; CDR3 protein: CASRSTGGQFF
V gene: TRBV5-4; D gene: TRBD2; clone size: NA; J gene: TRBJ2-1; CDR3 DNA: TGTGCCAGCAGCTTGATCGATAGGGCTAGCGGAATTGAGCAGTTCTTC; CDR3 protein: CASSLIDRASGIEQFF
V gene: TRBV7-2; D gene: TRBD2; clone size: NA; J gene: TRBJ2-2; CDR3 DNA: TGTGCCAGCAGCTCACTGACTAGCGGGAGGCGGACCGGGGAGCTGTTTTTT; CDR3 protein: CASSSLTSGRRTGELFF
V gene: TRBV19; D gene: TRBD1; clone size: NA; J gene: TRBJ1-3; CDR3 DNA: TGTGCCAGTATTCCGGGACAGGTCTCTGGAAACACCATATATTTT; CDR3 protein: CASIPGQVSGNTIYF
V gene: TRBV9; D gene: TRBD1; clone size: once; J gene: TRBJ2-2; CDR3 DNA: TGTGCCAGCAGCCGACAGGGGGGGACCGGGGAGCTGTTTTTT; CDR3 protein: CASSRQGGTGELFF
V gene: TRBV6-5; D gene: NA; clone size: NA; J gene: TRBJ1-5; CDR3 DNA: TGTGCCAGCAGTTACAGGGGAAGCAATCAGCCCCAGCATTTT; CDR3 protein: CASSYRGSNQPQHF
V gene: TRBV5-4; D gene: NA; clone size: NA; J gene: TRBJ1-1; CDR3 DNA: TGTGCCAGCAGCTTGGTTTCGGCGAACACTGAAGCTTTCTTT; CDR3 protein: CASSLVSANTEAFF
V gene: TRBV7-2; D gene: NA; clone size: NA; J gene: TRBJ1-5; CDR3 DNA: TGTGCCAGCGCCCTAGGTTATAGCAATCAGCCCCAGCATTTT; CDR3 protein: CASALGYSNQPQHF
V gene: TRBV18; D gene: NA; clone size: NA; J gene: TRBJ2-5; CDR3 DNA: TGTGCCAGCTCACCACGTCAGGGAACTCAAGAGACCCAGTACTTC; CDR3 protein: CASSPRQGTQETQYF